This T cell receptor (beta chain) came from a study of Siglec-9 on CD8 T cells in melanoma. General study points: Siglec-9 reportedly marks and regulates an effector memory CD8+ T-cell subset apparently accumulating in melanoma tumors.

Sequencing used immunoSEQ multiplex PCR; TCRdb keeps in-frame clones, though not all of them. The sample lists 30,000 or so clones; about 80% were seen once. For this clone: The target antigen is unknown.

The germline CDR1 and CDR2 sequences are LNHDA and SQIVND (reference sequence). Trimming took 3 bases from V and 3 from J, leaving 11 bases between them. The CDR3 is 14 amino acids. This TCR was recovered from a human donor in good health. Sequencing was done on a sample of Siglec-9- CD8+ T cells sorted from blood. The V and J genes are TRBV19 and TRBJ1-2; D remains ambiguous. The CDR3 loop is CASSIPRQDYGYTF. In nucleotides, the CDR3 is TGTGCCAGTAGTATCCCCAGACAAGACTATGGCTACACCTTC.